This TCR beta chain comes out of a study of response to subunit inactivated influenza vaccine. Notes on the study in general: The study's authors posited that every seasonal influenza vaccination enlists few new T cells.

Trimming cost V 4 bases and J 4 bases, with 11 bases left between them. The CDR3 is made up of 13 amino acids. TCRdb independently ran MiXCR on the RT-PCR reads; one entry per CDR3 protein. The table includes hundreds of thousands of distinct CDR3 sequences, 15% to 20% detected once. This clonotype was found a few times. Its matching antigen is unknown. The starting material was PBMCs from blood, obtained less than 6 days after vaccination. The chain has TRBV12-3 or TRBV12-4 and TRBJ2-7; D possibly corresponds to TRBD2 (6 bases). This receptor was identified in a man aged 50 to 60 who received an inactivated influenza vaccine. CDR3 protein: CASSWGEKYEQYF. For the CDR3, the DNA is TGTGCCAGCAGTTGGGGGGAGAAATACGAGCAGTACTTC.